The 25 T cell receptor beta chains listed next were all sequenced from one sample in a study of cytomegalovirus exposure and HLA in healthy donors. Primers: 60 Vbeta forward and 13 Jbeta reverse. Assay used: immunoSEQ multiplex PCR; TCRdb lists only in-frame clones, some missing. The repertoire holds around 230,000 clones, with about three quarters as singletons. The sample was PBMCs. All receptors come from a boy aged 5-17 years in good health and CMV-seronegative.

V and J are TRBV7-8 and TRBJ2-1, with a tentative D call TRBD2 (5 bases). The CDR3 extends over 15 amino acids. The germline V gene has CDR1 SGHVS and CDR2 FQNEAQ. V lost 4 bases and J 5 bases, leaving 15 bases between the germline ends. CDR3 region: CASSSTRVQNNEQFF. The CDR3 bases are TGTGCCAGCAGCTCGACGAGGGTACAAAACAATGAGCAGTTCTTC.

CDR3 sequence (DNA): TGTGCCAGCAGCTTAGCGCCGGGACAGGGGGCATGGCAGCCCCAGCATTTT. It specifies CASSLAPGQGAWQPQHF. V is TRBV7-6 and J is TRBJ1-5, with 12 bases that match TRBD1. V lost 0 bases, J lost 7 bases, and 7 bases stayed unmatched. Germline lookup yields CDR1 SGHVS and CDR2 FNYEAQ. This CDR3 has 17 amino acids.

This clone showed up just a few times. The chain carries TRBV6-5 and TRBJ2-3; 9 nucleotides line up with TRBD2. The germline CDR1 and CDR2 sequences are MNHEY and SVGAGI. CDR3 size: 15 residues. V gave up 2 bases and J gave up 6 bases; unmatched junction bases: 6. Here the CDR3 reads CASSYAGGPGDTQYF. CDR3 sequence (DNA): TGTGCCAGCAGTTACGCGGGAGGGCCGGGGGATACGCAGTATTTT.

V and J are TRBV10-3 and TRBJ2-7, with D possibly matching TRBD2 (5 bases). This CDR3 spans 13 amino acids. Trimming stripped 7 bases from V and 0 bases from J, with 10 bases between. Germline V gene data show CDR1 as ENHRY and CDR2 as SYGVKD. CDR3 in DNA: TGTGCCATCATGGACGGACTCTCCTACGAGCAGTACTTC. Its protein is CAIMDGLSYEQYF.

This clone was seen a handful of times. V and J are TRBV6-1 and TRBJ2-5; D not certain. The CDR3 totals 12 residues. With 8 bases removed from V and 1 base from J, the gap between germline ends came to 8 bases. The germline CDR1 and CDR2 sequences are MNHNS and SASEGT. The CDR3 here is CASSSGQETQYF. Written as DNA, the CDR3 is TGTGCCAGCTCCTCGGGCCAAGAGACCCAGTACTTC.

This chain links TRBV28 with TRBJ1-4; unclear D gene. Germline CDR1 and CDR2: MDHEN and SYDVKM. Trimming pared 1 base from V and 0 bases from J, leaving 6 bases between. CDR3 length: 15 amino acids. In DNA form, the CDR3 reads TGTGCCAGCAGTTTATCTGCGGCAACTAATGAAAAACTGTTTTTT. Amino acid sequence: CASSLSAATNEKLFF.

V and J are TRBV4-1 and TRBJ2-2, with a possible D match to TRBD2 (6 bases). The V gene lost 7 bases and the J gene lost 6 bases, with 21 bases spanning the gap. The V gene's germline CDR1 is MGHRA and CDR2 YSYEKL. This CDR3 comprises 16 residues. DNA for the CDR3: TGCGCCAGCACCACGGAGGGAGTTCTCGATCCCGGGGAGCTGTTTTTT. Its protein product is CASTTEGVLDPGELFF.

The J gene is TRBJ1-2, the V gene TRBV27; 9 nucleotides agree with TRBD1. V trimming: 7 bases; J trimming: 7 bases; junction bases outside the gene matches: 7. The germline V gene has CDR1 MNHEY and CDR2 SMNVEV (reference sequence). The CDR3 runs to 13 residues. The CDR3 here is CASKGQGTSGYTF. In DNA form, the CDR3 reads TGTGCCAGCAAGGGACAGGGTACTAGTGGCTACACCTTC.

This clone turned up a few times. The chain carries TRBV11-3 and TRBJ1-2; 8 bases agree with TRBD1. The junction had 6 bases not matched to a gene; V was cut back by 5 bases and J by 4 bases. The V gene's germline CDR1 is SGHNT and CDR2 YENEEA. This CDR3 region has 14 residues. CDR3 nucleotide sequence: TGTGCCAGCAGCCCGGGGACAGGAGGCTATGGCTACACCTTC. Its protein product is CASSPGTGGYGYTF.

This chain uses TRBV5-1 with TRBJ2-2; the D is unclear. Germline CDR1 and CDR2: SGHRS and YFSETQ. The ends were cut back, 1 base at V and 1 base at J, with 11 bases in the middle. The CDR3 contains 16 residues. CDR3 DNA: TGCGCCAGCAGCTTGAACCCTGCGCGGAACACCGGGGAGCTGTTTTTT. Encoded protein: CASSLNPARNTGELFF.

The rearrangement links TRBV9 to TRBJ1-6; TRBD1 matches at 7 bases. The CDR3 extends over 17 amino acids. The V gene end was trimmed by 3 bases and the J gene end by 4 bases; junction bases not matched to a gene: 10. Germline values: CDR1 SGDLS, CDR2 YYNGEE. In nucleotides, the CDR3 is TGTGCCAGCAGCGGTCTATCAGGGGGAGGTTATAATTCACCCCTCCACTTT. Its translation is CASSGLSGGGYNSPLHF.

The genes are TRBV2 and TRBJ1-1; tentative D call: TRBD1 (5 bases). Looked up from germline, CDR1 is SNHLY and CDR2 is FYNNEI. Trimming left V 2 bases short and J 7 bases short, with 14 bases between. This CDR3 is built from 14 residues. CDR3 in amino acids: CASSEKQRTIEAFF. The CDR3 region has the DNA TGTGCCAGCAGTGAAAAGCAGAGGACAATTGAAGCTTTCTTT.

The chain joins TRBV18 to TRBJ2-7; a possible D gene is TRBD1 (5 bases). Trimming stripped 2 bases from V and 3 bases from J, with 8 bases between. Germline V gene data show CDR1 as KGHSH and CDR2 as LQKENI. There are 13 residues in the CDR3. Here the CDR3 reads CASSPNRIYEQYF. The CDR3 region has the DNA TGTGCCAGCTCACCAAACAGGATCTACGAGCAGTACTTC.

For this clone: Other nucleotide sequences in the sample specify the same CDR3. The rearrangement joins TRBV6-5 to TRBJ1-1; D gene unclear. Germline V CDR1 and CDR2: MNHEY, SVGAGI. V shed 0 bases and J shed 2 bases, with 4 bases lying between them. The CDR3 is 13 residues long. The CDR3 DNA is TGTGCCAGCAGTTACTCAGCTAACACTGAAGCTTTCTTT. Its translation is CASSYSANTEAFF.

This chain links TRBV9 with TRBJ1-2; D perhaps matches TRBD1 (6 bases). The CDR3 is 14 amino acids. V was shortened by 4 bases and J by 4 bases, with 14 bases between the two germline ends. CDR1 and CDR2 (germline): SGDLS, YYNGEE. In nucleotides, the CDR3 is TGTGCCAGCAGCCCGAGGACAGCAACCTATGGCTACACCTTC. Translation: CASSPRTATYGYTF. Using reference TRBV9 and TRBJ1-2 for the parts outside the CDR3, the full variable domain is DSGVTQTPKHLITATGQRVTLRCSPRSGDLSVYWYQQSLDQGLQFLIQYYNGEERAKGNILERFSAQQFPDLHSELNLSSLELGDSALYFCASSPRTATYGYTFGSGTRLTVV.

The chain recombines TRBV6-6 with TRBJ2-7; 9 nucleotides agree with TRBD1. This CDR3 region has 15 residues. V dropped 6 bases and J dropped 1; count of bases not matched to a gene: 7. CDR1 is MNHNY and CDR2 is SVGAGI in the germline V gene (reference sequence). For the CDR3, the DNA is TGTGCCAGCAGCCCCCCCGGGACAGGGTCCTACGAGCAGTACTTC. This encodes CASSPPGTGSYEQYF.

The chain links TRBV7-6 to TRBJ1-6; D is perhaps TRBD1 (5 bases). The ends were cut back, 1 base at V and 8 bases at J, with 9 bases in the middle. The CDR3 loop spans 14 amino acids. CDR1 and CDR2 from the germline V gene are SGHVS and FNYEAQ. The CDR3 region has the DNA TGTGCCAGCAGCTTAGGGGGGGAGGATTCACCCCTCCACTTT. Translated: CASSLGGEDSPLHF.

V is TRBV5-1 and J is TRBJ1-1; weak D call: TRBD1 (6 bases). CDR1 and CDR2 (germline): SGHRS, YFSETQ. Trimming took 6 bases from V and 5 from J, leaving 20 bases between them. The length of the CDR3 is 15 residues. CDR3 sequence: CASKLEGGLRTEAFF. The CDR3 region has the DNA TGCGCCAGCAAGCTCGAGGGGGGGTTAAGGACTGAAGCTTTCTTT.

This rearrangement joins TRBV5-8 to TRBJ2-7, with 11 positions matching TRBD2. V lost 4 bases and J lost 2; bases outside the gene matches: 8. Looked up from germline, CDR1 is SGHTS and CDR2 is YDEGEE. CDR3 size: 16 residues. As DNA, the CDR3 is TGTGCCAGCAGCCCAGCCGGGACTAGCGGACCCTACGAGCAGTACTTC. Translation gives CASSPAGTSGPYEQYF.

The V call is TRBV27, the J call TRBJ1-1; D is ambiguous. V lost 8 bases to trimming and J lost 3 bases, with 7 bases between them. Germline assignment: CDR1 MNHEY and CDR2 SMNVEV (reference sequence). The CDR3 spans 11 residues. As DNA, the CDR3 is TGTGCCAGCCGACGGGACACTGAAGCTTTCTTT. Its protein is CASRRDTEAFF.

This chain links TRBV28 with TRBJ1-5, with 7 bases lining up with TRBD1. V was clipped by 7 bases and J by 6 bases; unmatched bases: 12. The length of the CDR3 is 15 residues. Germline assignment: CDR1 MDHEN and CDR2 SYDVKM. This chain's CDR3 is CASTTARGRGQPQHF. The DNA of the CDR3 is TGTGCCAGCACCACTGCAAGGGGGCGCGGTCAGCCCCAGCATTTT.

This chain connects TRBV19 to TRBJ1-1, with D uncertain. Germline V lookup: CDR1 LNHDA, CDR2 SQIVND (reference sequence). This CDR3 contains 15 residues. The V end lost 5 bases, the J end lost 4 bases, and 17 bases lay between the germline ends. CDR3 in amino acids: CASSLGAHGGTEAFF. The CDR3 nucleotides are TGTGCCAGTAGTCTTGGAGCGCACGGTGGCACTGAAGCTTTCTTT.

The chain links TRBV5-1 to TRBJ2-1; D possibly corresponds to TRBD1 (6 bases). CDR3 length equals 16 residues. Germline V gene data show CDR1 as SGHRS and CDR2 as YFSETQ. V lost 5 bases to trimming and J lost 3 bases, with 18 bases between them. In DNA form, the CDR3 reads TGCGCCAGCAGGGGATACAGGGACGGCGTCTACAATGAGCAGTTCTTC. Its translation is CASRGYRDGVYNEQFF. The full variable domain, with the rest looked up from reference TRBV5-1 and TRBJ2-1, is KAGVTQTPRYLIKTRGQQVTLSCSPISGHRSVSWYQQTPGQGLQFLFEYFSETQRNKGNFPGRFSGRQFSNSRSEMNVSTLELGDSALYLCASRGYRDGVYNEQFFGPGTRLTVL.

This CDR3 is CASSQDPGRGGPETQYF. CDR3 in DNA: TGTGCCAGCAGCCAAGATCCGGGCCGGGGGGGCCCGGAGACCCAGTACTTC. V usage is TRBV4-2 and J usage is TRBJ2-5; 8 positions agree with TRBD2. This CDR3 region has 17 residues. V shed 0 bases, J shed 5 bases, and the junction held 11 bases outside the gene matches. Germline loops: CDR1 LGHNA, CDR2 YNFKEQ.

CDR3 sequence (DNA): TGTGCCAGCAGTGAACGGTCCCGCGGCCGCGAGCAGTACTTC. Protein: CASSERSRGREQYF. J is TRBJ2-7 and V is TRBV6-1; no clear D. Germline V gives CDR1 MNHNS, CDR2 SASEGT. CDR3 size: 14 residues. V shed 2 bases and J shed 6 bases, with 14 bases lying between them.